This T cell receptor (beta chain) was sequenced in a study of circulating and synovial CD4+ cells in juvenile arthritis. Sequenced samples came from active juvenile idiopathic arthritis patients. Comments on this clone: Its target is not known.

Germline V gene lookup returns CDR1 SGHDN and CDR2 FVKESK. The CDR3 sequence is 17 residues long. Trimming cost V 0 bases and J 7 bases; bases outside gene matches: 14. General study points: CPL and bulk CD4 samples differed at least tenfold in T cell genomes. Circulating pathogenic-like lymphocytes shared a substantially higher fraction of CDR3 sequences with synovium than bulk blood. Shared-clonotype fractions with synovium likely underestimate full repertoire overlap.

TCRdb's table, derived via immunoSEQ multiplex PCR, lists solely in-frame clones and lacks some. This table has 30,000 to 35,000 clones, roughly 96% appearing once. Sequences were obtained from CD4+ T cells from blood. This clonotype was obtained from a human donor with juvenile idiopathic arthritis. J is TRBJ2-7 and V is TRBV14; 8 bases map to TRBD2. The CDR3 region is CASSQDRGPAGAREQYF. In nucleotides, the CDR3 is TGTGCCAGCAGCCAAGATCGGGGTCCAGCGGGAGCACGGGAGCAGTACTTC.